These T cell receptor beta chains were read from a single sample in a study of T-cell reconstitution after alpha-beta-depleted transplantation in children. A single record per CDR3 protein comes from TCRdb applying MiXCR to the PCR reads. The table includes about 120,000 distinct CDR3 sequences, 23% detected once. This specimen was PBMCs, mostly from graft donor cells, taken 180 days after TCRalphabeta/CD19-depleted stem cell transplant. All receptors come from a male patient aged 2-9 years who had a stem cell transplant for chronic granulomatous disease, so the T cells may come from the graft donor. The CDR3 runs from the conserved cysteine through the conserved F or W. The order of the fields is V gene, J gene, D gene, clone size, CDR3 DNA, CDR3 protein. The D gene is left open where the match is weak. The size entry is marked missing in some rows and otherwise reads once, few, many or a size class.

v_call: TRBV7-8
j_call: TRBJ2-1
d_call: TRBD1
clone_size: many
cdr3_nt: TGTGCCAGCAGCTTTCTTAATTCAGGCGACAGGGAATCTTACAATGAGCAGTTCTTC
cdr3_aa: CASSFLNSGDRESYNEQFF

v_call: TRBV4-1
j_call: TRBJ2-1
d_call: TRBD2
clone_size: many
cdr3_nt: TGCGCCAGCAGCCAAGTTAGCGGGAGGGCCGGGAATGAGCAGTTCTTC
cdr3_aa: CASSQVSGRAGNEQFF

v_call: TRBV29-1
j_call: TRBJ2-3
d_call: NA
clone_size: few
cdr3_nt: TGCAGCGTAGAGACAGGGACTTTCGGAGATACGCAGTATTTT
cdr3_aa: CSVETGTFGDTQYF

v_call: TRBV20-1
j_call: TRBJ2-5
d_call: TRBD1
clone_size: many
cdr3_nt: TGCAGTGCTATGCAGGGGGCATGGGAACAAGAGACCCAGTACTTC
cdr3_aa: CSAMQGAWEQETQYF

v_call: TRBV12-3/TRBV12-4
j_call: TRBJ2-4
d_call: NA
clone_size: few
cdr3_nt: TGTGCCAGCAGTTCCCCAGCCAAAAACATTCAGTACTTC
cdr3_aa: CASSSPAKNIQYF

v_call: TRBV28
j_call: TRBJ1-2
d_call: NA
clone_size: many
cdr3_nt: TGTGCCAGCAGCCCGCCCAGCTATGGCTACACCTTC
cdr3_aa: CASSPPSYGYTF

v_call: TRBV7-2
j_call: TRBJ2-7
d_call: TRBD2
clone_size: many
cdr3_nt: TGTGCCAGCACACCTAGCGGGTATGCGTACGAGCAGTACTTC
cdr3_aa: CASTPSGYAYEQYF

v_call: TRBV20-1
j_call: TRBJ1-3
d_call: NA
clone_size: many
cdr3_nt: TGCGCCAGACCCCAGGACGTACATAAGTTGTACTCTGGAAACACCATATATTTT
cdr3_aa: CARPQDVHKLYSGNTIYF

v_call: TRBV29-1
j_call: TRBJ2-1
d_call: TRBD1
clone_size: many
cdr3_nt: TGCAGCGTTGAAGGACAGGGCCGCAATGAGCAGTTCTTC
cdr3_aa: CSVEGQGRNEQFF

v_call: TRBV28
j_call: TRBJ2-3
d_call: TRBD2
clone_size: few
cdr3_nt: TGTGCCAGCAGTCTCTTCCGTTGGTGGGAGGGCCGGCCTGGCCTCACAGATACGCAGTATTTT
cdr3_aa: CASSLFRWWEGRPGLTDTQYF

v_call: TRBV12-3/TRBV12-4
j_call: TRBJ2-7
d_call: TRBD1
clone_size: many
cdr3_nt: TGTGCCAGCAGTTTGGGGGACAGAGGCACCTACGAGCAGTACTTC
cdr3_aa: CASSLGDRGTYEQYF

v_call: TRBV10-3
j_call: TRBJ2-3
d_call: TRBD2
clone_size: NA
cdr3_nt: TGTGCCATCAGTGGCACTAGCGGGAGTGCAGATACGCAGTATTTT
cdr3_aa: CAISGTSGSADTQYF

v_call: TRBV5-6
j_call: TRBJ2-1
d_call: NA
clone_size: NA
cdr3_nt: TGTGCCAGCAGCTTGTCGGACAATGAGCAGTTCTTC
cdr3_aa: CASSLSDNEQFF

v_call: TRBV3-1
j_call: TRBJ2-1
d_call: NA
clone_size: few
cdr3_nt: TGTGCCAGCAGCCCTACAGGGTCAAAGTACAATGAGCAGTTCTTC
cdr3_aa: CASSPTGSKYNEQFF